The 14 T cell receptor beta chains below all came from one sample that was sequenced in a study of response to subunit inactivated influenza vaccine. TCRdb independently ran MiXCR on the RT-PCR reads; one entry per CDR3 protein. The table shows around 760,000 distinct CDR3 sequences, with roughly 14% occurring only once. The specimen comprised PBMCs from blood, sampled less than 15 days before vaccination. These receptors came from a man aged 50-59 years who received an inactivated influenza vaccine.

This clonotype was found a few times. V usage is TRBV19 and J usage is TRBJ2-2; D is undetermined. The CDR3 has 14 amino acids. In germline, CDR1 is LNHDA, CDR2 SQIVND (reference sequence). Trimming removed 3 bases from V and 5 bases from J, with 10 bases in between. The CDR3, as DNA: TGTGCCAGTAGTATGTCCCTGACGACCGGGGAGCTGTTTTTT. It translates to CASSMSLTTGELFF.

The chain recombines TRBV30 with TRBJ2-3; a possible D gene is TRBD2 (6 bases). This CDR3 has 15 residues. Germline V CDR1 and CDR2: GTSNPN, SVGIG (reference sequence). V gave up 3 bases and J gave up 0 bases, with 13 bases separating them. The CDR3 loop is CAWSTTGASTDTQYF. The CDR3 bases are TGTGCCTGGAGCACGACGGGAGCTAGCACAGATACGCAGTATTTT.

V usage is TRBV9 and J usage is TRBJ2-5; 8 bases line up with TRBD1. The CDR3 is made up of 14 amino acids. Germline CDR1 and CDR2: SGDLS and YYNGEE. The V and J ends lost 0 bases and 4 bases, in that order; junction bases with no gene match: 2. CDR3 DNA sequence: TGTGCCAGCAGCGTAGGCGGGACAGGAGAGACCCAGTACTTC. As protein: CASSVGGTGETQYF.

In its sample, this clonotype was seen many times. The chain joins TRBV15 to TRBJ2-3, with D unclear. Germline assignment: CDR1 LNHNV and CDR2 YYDKDF (reference sequence). The CDR3 has 16 amino acids. Trimming cost V 3 bases and J 4 bases, with 17 bases left between them. In nucleotides, the CDR3 is TGTGCCACCAGCAGCTTTATATTCCCCAATGCAGATACGCAGTATTTT. This encodes CATSSFIFPNADTQYF. The variable domain in full, completed from reference TRBV15 and TRBJ2-3, reads DAMVIQNPRYQVTQFGKPVTLSCSQTLNHNVMYWYQQKSSQAPKLLFHYYDKDFNNEADTPDNFQSRRPNTSFCFLDIRSPGLGDTAMYLCATSSFIFPNADTQYFGPGTRLTVL.

This clonotype showed up just a few times. The rearrangement uses TRBV6-2 or TRBV6-3 and TRBJ2-1, with 10 bases that match TRBD2. The CDR3 totals 17 residues. The trim removed 3 bases at V and 3 bases at J, leaving 8 bases unmatched. Looked up from germline, CDR1 is MNHEY and CDR2 is SVGEGT. CDR3 coding DNA: TGTGCCAGCAGTTATCCCGTTACTAGCGGGGACTACAATGAGCAGTTCTTC. Translation: CASSYPVTSGDYNEQFF.

This clonotype turned up a few times. The chain recombines TRBV20-1 with TRBJ1-6; D remains ambiguous. Germline values: CDR1 DFQATT, CDR2 SNEGSKA (reference sequence). Trimming pared 0 bases from V and 1 base from J, leaving 10 bases between. The CDR3 is 16 residues long. The CDR3: CSARDQRVSYNSPLHF. The CDR3 nucleotides are TGCAGTGCTAGAGATCAAAGGGTTTCCTATAATTCACCCCTCCACTTT.

This clonotype has a handful of counts. The chain couples TRBV28 to TRBJ1-3; D uncertain. The CDR3 covers 10 residues. CDR1 is MDHEN, CDR2 SYDVKM, per germline. Trimming removed 7 bases from V and 4 bases from J, with 2 bases in between. CDR3 nucleotide sequence: TGTGCCAGCAAGGGAAACACCATATATTTT. Encoded protein: CASKGNTIYF.

This chain joins TRBV6-5 and TRBJ2-2, with TRBD2 matching 8 bases. The length of the CDR3 is 17 residues. Germline V gene lookup returns CDR1 MNHEY and CDR2 SVGAGI. The trim removed 3 bases at V and 9 bases at J, leaving 15 bases unmatched. CDR3 residues: CASSYRSGGLDGRELFF. CDR3 in DNA: TGTGCCAGCAGTTATCGGTCGGGGGGGCTCGATGGCAGGGAGCTGTTTTTT.

This clonotype was seen a few times. A clone one base away is much larger, so this may be a read error. The chain combines TRBV7-9 with TRBJ2-7; weak D call: TRBD1 (6 bases). The V and J ends lost 8 bases and 1 base respectively, with 12 bases between them. The CDR3 has 13 amino acids. Germline loops: CDR1 SEHNR, CDR2 FQNEAQ (reference sequence). CDR3 in DNA: TGTGCCAGCGGCCTAACAGGGTCCTACGAGCAGTACTTC. Translating it yields CASGLTGSYEQYF.

The chain carries TRBV6-2 or TRBV6-3 and TRBJ2-4, with D hard to call. The CDR3 consists of 16 residues. The V end lost 6 bases, the J end lost 4 bases, and 19 bases lay between the germline ends. The germline V gene has CDR1 MNHEY and CDR2 SVGEGT. The DNA for the CDR3 is TGTGCCAGCAGACCAACAATGGGCCAAGCAAAAAACATTCAGTACTTC. Translating it yields CASRPTMGQAKNIQYF.

This clonotype was counted between two and nine times. A much larger clone is a single base away; this may be a read error. The J gene is TRBJ2-2, the V gene TRBV5-1; D not certain. The CDR3 spans 14 residues. Trimming left V 0 bases short and J 1 base short, with 4 bases between. CDR1 SGHRS and CDR2 YFSETQ come from the germline V gene. The CDR3 protein is CASSLEWNTGELFF. The CDR3 region has the DNA TGCGCCAGCAGCTTGGAGTGGAACACCGGGGAGCTGTTTTTT.

This clonotype was recorded a few times. This chain connects TRBV7-2 to TRBJ2-1, with TRBD2 as a possible D gene (5 bases). Trimming took 3 bases from V and 2 from J, leaving 11 bases between them. From germline, CDR1 is SGHTA and CDR2 FQGNSA. The CDR3 sequence is 15 residues long. The CDR3 nucleotides are TGTGCCAGCAGCTTGGCGGGCAATACCTACAATGAGCAGTTCTTC. Its translation: CASSLAGNTYNEQFF.

The chain carries TRBV7-2 and TRBJ2-7, with D possibly being TRBD2 (5 bases). CDR1 is SGHTA and CDR2 is FQGNSA in the germline V gene. There are 14 residues in the CDR3. V lost 0 bases and J 2 bases, leaving 8 bases between the germline ends. CDR3 in amino acids: CASSLAGRAYEQYF. CDR3 DNA sequence: TGTGCCAGCAGCTTAGCTGGGCGGGCCTACGAGCAGTACTTC.

This sequence joins TRBV7-2 and TRBJ1-5; D unclear. The germline V gene encodes CDR1 SGHTA and CDR2 FQGNSA. The CDR3 is 14 amino acids. The V end lost 2 bases, the J end lost 6 bases, and 11 bases lay between the germline ends. The CDR3 here is CASSLMIQGQPQHF. In nucleotides, the CDR3 is TGTGCCAGCAGCTTAATGATCCAAGGTCAGCCCCAGCATTTT.